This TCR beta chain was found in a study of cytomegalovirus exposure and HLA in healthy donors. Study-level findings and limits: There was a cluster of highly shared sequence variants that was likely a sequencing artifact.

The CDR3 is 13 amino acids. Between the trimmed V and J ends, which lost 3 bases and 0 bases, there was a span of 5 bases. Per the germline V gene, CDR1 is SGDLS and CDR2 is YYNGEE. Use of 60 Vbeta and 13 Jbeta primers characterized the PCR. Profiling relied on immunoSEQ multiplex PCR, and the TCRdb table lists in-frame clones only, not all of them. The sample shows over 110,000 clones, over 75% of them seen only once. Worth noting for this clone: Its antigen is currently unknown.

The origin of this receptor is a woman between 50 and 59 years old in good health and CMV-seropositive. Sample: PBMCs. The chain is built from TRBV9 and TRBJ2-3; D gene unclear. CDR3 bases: TGTGCCAGCAGCGCGTCTAGCACAGATACGCAGTATTTT. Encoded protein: CASSASSTDTQYF.